This TCR beta chain was sequenced in a study of cytomegalovirus exposure and HLA in healthy donors. The PCR used 60 Vbeta and 13 Jbeta primers. Clones were read by immunoSEQ multiplex PCR, and TCRdb kept only the in-frame ones, dropping some. The ten top clones account for approximately 1.8%, within a sample of about 70,000 clones. Germline V gives CDR1 SGDLS, CDR2 YYNGEE. This CDR3 spans 16 amino acids. The ends lost 4 bases at V and 1 base at J; junction bases unmatched: 10. Sequences were obtained from PBMCs. The clonotype was recovered from a woman aged 25 to 39 in good health and CMV-seronegative. This rearrangement joins TRBV9 to TRBJ2-7, with 8 bases that match TRBD1. The chain's CDR3 is CASSPRTGRGSYEQYF. In DNA, the CDR3 is TGTGCCAGCAGCCCCCGGACAGGGAGAGGGTCCTACGAGCAGTACTTC.